This TCR beta chain emerged from a study of blood T cell repertoires in COVID-19. The assay was immunoSEQ multiplex PCR, and TCRdb's table has in-frame clones only and misses some. The table has about 110,000 clones, around nine tenths seen once. This sequence was found in a man aged 40-49 years with acute or convalescent COVID-19. The sample taken for sequencing was peripheral blood.

CDR3 DNA: TGTGCCAGCAGCTCGGGGGGGCTCTCCTACGAGCAGTACTTC. It specifies CASSSGGLSYEQYF. This rearrangement joins TRBV7-8 to TRBJ2-7; 8 bases align to TRBD2. CDR3 length: 14 amino acids. Germline V gene sequence: CDR1 SGHVS, CDR2 FQNEAQ. Trimming cost V 4 bases and J 0 bases; bases outside gene matches: 2.